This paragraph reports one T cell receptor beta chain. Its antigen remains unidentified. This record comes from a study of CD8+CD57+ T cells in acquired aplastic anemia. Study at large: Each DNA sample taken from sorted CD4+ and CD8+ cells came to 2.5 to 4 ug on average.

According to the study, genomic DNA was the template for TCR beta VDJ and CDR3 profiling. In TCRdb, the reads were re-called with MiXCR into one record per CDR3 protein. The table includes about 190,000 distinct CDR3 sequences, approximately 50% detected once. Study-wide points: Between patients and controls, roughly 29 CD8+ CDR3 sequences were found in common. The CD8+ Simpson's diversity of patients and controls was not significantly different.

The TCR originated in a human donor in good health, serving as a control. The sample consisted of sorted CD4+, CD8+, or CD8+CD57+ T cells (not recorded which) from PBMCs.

Written as DNA, the CDR3 is TGCAGTGCTAGGGTCGCGGACACCGAGCAGTTCTTC. Translating it yields CSARVADTEQFF. The chain recombines TRBV20-1 with TRBJ2-1, with D perhaps TRBD1 (5 bases). The CDR3 sequence is 12 residues long. The V end was cut by 3 bases, the J end by 10 bases, with 13 bases between. In germline, CDR1 is DFQATT, CDR2 SNEGSKA (reference sequence).